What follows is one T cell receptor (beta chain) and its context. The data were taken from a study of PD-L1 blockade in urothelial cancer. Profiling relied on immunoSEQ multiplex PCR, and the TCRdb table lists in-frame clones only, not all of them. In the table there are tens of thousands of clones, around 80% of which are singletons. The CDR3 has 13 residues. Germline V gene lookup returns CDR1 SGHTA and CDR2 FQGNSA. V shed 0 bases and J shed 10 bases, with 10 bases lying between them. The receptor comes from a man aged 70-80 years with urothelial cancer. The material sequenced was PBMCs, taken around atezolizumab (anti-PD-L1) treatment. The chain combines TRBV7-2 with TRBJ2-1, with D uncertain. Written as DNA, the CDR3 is TGTGCCAGCAGCTTAGCGAAGTATACAGAGCAGTTCTTC. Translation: CASSLAKYTEQFF.